This TCR beta chain was sequenced during a study of shared clonotypes between healthy human individuals. This clone was found a few times. Its antigen is currently unknown. The germline V gene has CDR1 SGHTA and CDR2 FQGNSA. Trimming took 1 base from V and 4 from J, leaving 12 bases between them. The CDR3 sequence is 15 residues long. Clones were sequenced by immunoSEQ multiplex PCR, and TCRdb holds only the in-frame ones, with some missing. The sample contains about 1 million clones, more than 65% of which appear only once. General study results and limits: Blood alone was sampled, and tissue repertoires likely differ.

Input material: memory CD4+ T cells sorted from blood. This sample's subset: CD45RA-negative fraction. The sequence derives from a man between 18 and 29 years old in good health. The J gene is TRBJ2-3, the V gene TRBV7-2; D remains ambiguous. The CDR3 spells CASSLDKGLSDTQYF. In nucleotides, the CDR3 is TGTGCCAGCAGCTTAGACAAAGGATTATCAGATACGCAGTATTTT. The entire variable domain, with the rest obtained from reference TRBV7-2 and TRBJ2-3, is as follows: GAGVSQSPSNKVTEKGKDVELRCDPISGHTALYWYRQSLGQGLEFLIYFQGNSAPDKSGLPSDRFSAERTGGSVSTLTIQRTQQEDSAVYLCASSLDKGLSDTQYFGPGTRLTVL.